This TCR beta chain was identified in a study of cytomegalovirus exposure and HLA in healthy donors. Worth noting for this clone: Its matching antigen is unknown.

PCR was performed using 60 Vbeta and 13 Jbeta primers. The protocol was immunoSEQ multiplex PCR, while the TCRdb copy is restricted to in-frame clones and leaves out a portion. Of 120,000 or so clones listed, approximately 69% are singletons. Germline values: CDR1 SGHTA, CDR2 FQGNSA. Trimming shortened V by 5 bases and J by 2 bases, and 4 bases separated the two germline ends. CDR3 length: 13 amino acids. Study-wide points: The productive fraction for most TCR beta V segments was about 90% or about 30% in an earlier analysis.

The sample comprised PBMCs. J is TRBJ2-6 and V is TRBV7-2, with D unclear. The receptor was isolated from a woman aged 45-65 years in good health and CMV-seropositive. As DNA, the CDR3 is TGTGCCAGCAGCCCTACTGGGGCCAACGTCCTGACTTTC. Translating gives CASSPTGANVLTF.